This T cell receptor (beta chain) appears in the sequencing data of a study of blood T cell repertoires in COVID-19. In the study overall: Samples representing acute and convalescent COVID-19 were sourced from the United States, Italy and Spain. From T cells, B-cell-depleted T cells, or PBMCs came the material, which was cDNA or gDNA.

Original analysis: Amplification of reference gene primers was used by the study to estimate nucleated cell counts. Assay: immunoSEQ multiplex PCR; the TCRdb copy retains only in-frame clones and omits some. Clone size and V and J calls were adopted from that table, with D and trimming inferred from the DNA. The sample lists 650,000 to 800,000 clones; 80% to 90% were seen once. The V end lost 0 bases, the J end lost 0 bases, and 19 bases lay between the germline ends. This CDR3 is built from 19 residues. The germline gives CDR1 SGDLS, CDR2 YYNGEE. This chain uses TRBV9 with TRBJ1-3; D remains unclear. The sample was peripheral blood. This clonotype was obtained from a woman aged 18-30 years with acute or convalescent COVID-19. The CDR3 coding sequence is TGTGCCAGCAGCGTAGCCCCCCAGGTGAAGCCGTTCTCTGGAAACACCATATATTTT. Residues: CASSVAPQVKPFSGNTIYF. The variable domain in full, completed from reference TRBV9 and TRBJ1-3, reads DSGVTQTPKHLITATGQRVTLRCSPRSGDLSVYWYQQSLDQGLQFLIQYYNGEERAKGNILERFSAQQFPDLHSELNLSSLELGDSALYFCASSVAPQVKPFSGNTIYFGEGSWLTVV.